Below, one TCR beta chain is given with its context. TCRdb used MiXCR to reprocess the reads, holding one entry per CDR3 protein. The sample has some 400,000 distinct CDR3 sequences; around 18% are singletons. These data belong to a study of T cell repertoires in cytomegalovirus infection. Germline CDR1 reads GTSNPN; CDR2 reads SVGIG (reference sequence). With 8 bases clipped from V and 1 base from J, the junction kept 2 bases outside the gene matches. The CDR3 covers 11 residues. The sequenced material came from PBMCs. The J gene is TRBJ2-7, the V gene TRBV30, with TRBD1 matching 7 bases. The clonotype originates from a human donor in good health (CMV status not recorded). Some clones in this sample may be carry-over from other donors' samples. Here the CDR3 reads CAGGQSYEQYF. The CDR3 bases are TGTGCCGGGGGACAGTCCTACGAGCAGTACTTC.